These 5 T cell receptor beta chains originate from one sample sequenced in a study of shared T cell receptors in the human thymus. The protocol was immunoSEQ multiplex PCR, while the TCRdb copy is restricted to in-frame clones and leaves out a portion. The sample lists approximately 660,000 clones; approximately 87% were seen once. These sequences were also reported in another study, on human thymus T cells.

The material sequenced was thymocytes. These receptor sequences come from a boy less than two years old with a congenital heart defect.

This clone is a singleton in its sample. V is TRBV28 and J is TRBJ2-1, with 9 bases aligning to TRBD2. The CDR3 contains 15 residues. CDR1 is MDHEN and CDR2 is SYDVKM in the germline V gene. With V trimmed by 6 bases and J by 10 bases, 13 bases remained unmatched. For the CDR3, the DNA is TGTGCCAGCAGACCGGGACTAGCTTTTTGTGAGGAGCAGTTCTTC. As protein: CASRPGLAFCEEQFF.

The CDR3 DNA follows: TGTGCCACCAGGGACGGAAGCGGGAGCTCCTACGAGCAGTACTTC. Translating gives CATRDGSGSSYEQYF. V and J are TRBV15 and TRBJ2-7; 8 bases are a match to TRBD2. The CDR3 runs 15 residues. The germline CDR1 and CDR2 sequences are LNHNV and YYDKDF (reference sequence). With 6 bases clipped from V and 0 bases from J, the junction kept 7 bases outside the gene matches.

This clone has a handful of counts. The genes are TRBV28 and TRBJ1-4; no clear D. The CDR3 consists of 13 residues. Germline V gene sequence: CDR1 MDHEN, CDR2 SYDVKM. V gave up 3 bases and J gave up 6 bases, with 8 bases separating them. DNA for the CDR3: TGTGCCAGCAGTTTTAAATTCCATGAAAAACTGTTTTTT. This encodes CASSFKFHEKLFF.

This clone was counted a single time. Other DNA sequences in this specimen translate into the identical CDR3. The genes are TRBV11-2 and TRBJ1-2; D possibly corresponds to TRBD1 (5 bases). The CDR3 is made up of 15 amino acids. The germline gives CDR1 SGHAT, CDR2 FQNNGV. Trimming took off 1 base at V and 1 base at J, with 10 bases between the two ends. The CDR3 sequence is CASSLGAQGNYGYTF. The CDR3 DNA follows: TGTGCCAGCAGCTTAGGGGCCCAGGGTAACTATGGCTACACCTTC.

The gene calls are TRBV11-2 and TRBJ1-4, with 7 bases matching TRBD1. The CDR3 contains 16 residues. Germline CDR1 reads SGHAT; CDR2 reads FQNNGV. With V trimmed by 4 bases and J by 0 bases, 5 bases remained unmatched. DNA of the CDR3: TGTGCCAGCAGCTCCGACAGGGATTCAACTAATGAAAAACTGTTTTTT. Its translation: CASSSDRDSTNEKLFF. Full variable domain (rest looked up from reference TRBV11-2 and TRBJ1-4): EAGVAQSPRYKIIEKRQSVAFWCNPISGHATLYWYQQILGQGPKLLIQFQNNGVVDDSQLPKDRFSAERLKGVDSTLKIQPAKLEDSAVYLCASSSDRDSTNEKLFFGSGTQLSVL.